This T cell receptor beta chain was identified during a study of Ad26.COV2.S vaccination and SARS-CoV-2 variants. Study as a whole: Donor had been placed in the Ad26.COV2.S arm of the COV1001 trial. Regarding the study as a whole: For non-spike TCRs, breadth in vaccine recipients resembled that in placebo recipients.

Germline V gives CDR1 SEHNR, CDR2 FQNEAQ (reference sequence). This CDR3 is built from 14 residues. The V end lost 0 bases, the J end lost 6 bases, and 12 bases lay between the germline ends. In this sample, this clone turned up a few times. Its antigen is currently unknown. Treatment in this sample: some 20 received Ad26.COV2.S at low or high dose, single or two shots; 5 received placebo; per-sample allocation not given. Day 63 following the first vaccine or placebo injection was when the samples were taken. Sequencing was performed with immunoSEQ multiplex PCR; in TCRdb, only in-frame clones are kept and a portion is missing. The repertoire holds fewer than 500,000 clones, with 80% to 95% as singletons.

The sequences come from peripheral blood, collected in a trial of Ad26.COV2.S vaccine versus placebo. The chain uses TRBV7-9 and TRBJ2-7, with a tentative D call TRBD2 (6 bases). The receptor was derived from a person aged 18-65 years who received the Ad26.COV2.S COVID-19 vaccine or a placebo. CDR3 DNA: TGTGCCAGCAGCTTAGCGAGCGGAGGGCGCGAGCAGTACTTC. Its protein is CASSLASGGREQYF.